The source of this T cell receptor beta chain is a study of T cell repertoires in cytomegalovirus infection. Background on the study: Public TCR beta signature analysis indicated the presence of both CMV infection and matching HLA type.

MiXCR was run by TCRdb on the reads, yielding one entry per CDR3 protein. The data show 300,000 or so distinct CDR3 sequences, 9.6% seen once. This clonotype showed up just a few times. Antigen specificity is unknown. Germline V gene lookup returns CDR1 MNHEY and CDR2 SVGAGI. This CDR3 has 15 amino acids. V was pared by 7 bases and J by 2 bases, with 15 bases between. Study outcomes and limitations: The study found HLA-C-restricted CMV-specific TCR beta clonotypes dominating the ex vivo response. Using cumulative public TCR beta family frequency, the authors identified those who carried CMV together with the relevant HLA.

The chain employs TRBV6-5 and TRBJ1-3; D is unclear. Sequenced sample: PBMCs. This TCR was recovered from a human donor in good health (CMV status not recorded). Some clones in this sample may be carry-over from other donors' samples. This CDR3 reads CASTRETGTGNTIYF. Here the CDR3 DNA reads TGTGCCAGCACCCGAGAGACTGGCACTGGAAACACCATATATTTT.